This T cell receptor beta chain was sequenced during a study of blood T cell repertoires in COVID-19. Trimming cost V 6 bases and J 2 bases; bases outside gene matches: 3. This CDR3 has 14 residues. Germline lookup yields CDR1 MNHEY and CDR2 SVGAGI. A Seattle source enrolled patients during active infection and followed them longitudinally. Clones were sequenced by immunoSEQ multiplex PCR, and TCRdb holds only the in-frame ones, with some missing. In the table there are over 150,000 clones, roughly 86% of which are singletons. This clone was observed a single time. This clonotype was obtained from a man aged 55-75 years with COVID-19, enrolled during active disease. The chain uses TRBV6-5 and TRBJ2-7; 11 bases line up with TRBD1. Material for sequencing was peripheral blood. Here the CDR3 reads CASSRTGGPYEQYF. CDR3 sequence (DNA): TGTGCCAGCAGCAGGACAGGGGGCCCCTACGAGCAGTACTTC.